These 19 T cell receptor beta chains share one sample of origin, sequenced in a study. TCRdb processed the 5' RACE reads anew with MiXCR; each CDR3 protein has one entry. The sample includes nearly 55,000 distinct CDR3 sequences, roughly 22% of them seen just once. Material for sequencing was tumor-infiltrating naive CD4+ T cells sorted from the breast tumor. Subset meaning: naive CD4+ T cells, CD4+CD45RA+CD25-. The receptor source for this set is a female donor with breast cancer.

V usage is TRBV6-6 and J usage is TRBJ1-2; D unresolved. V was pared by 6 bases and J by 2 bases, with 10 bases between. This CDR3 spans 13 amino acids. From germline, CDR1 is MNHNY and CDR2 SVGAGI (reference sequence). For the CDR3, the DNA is TGTGCCAGCAGCCTCACATCAAACTATGGCTACACCTTC. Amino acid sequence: CASSLTSNYGYTF.

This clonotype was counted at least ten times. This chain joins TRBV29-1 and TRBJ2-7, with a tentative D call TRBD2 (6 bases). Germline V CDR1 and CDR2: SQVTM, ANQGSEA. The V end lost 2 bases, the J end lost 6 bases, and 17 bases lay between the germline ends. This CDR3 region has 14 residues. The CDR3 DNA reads TGCAGCGTTGAAACAGATGTGGGGGGTGCCGAGCAGTACTTC. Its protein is CSVETDVGGAEQYF.

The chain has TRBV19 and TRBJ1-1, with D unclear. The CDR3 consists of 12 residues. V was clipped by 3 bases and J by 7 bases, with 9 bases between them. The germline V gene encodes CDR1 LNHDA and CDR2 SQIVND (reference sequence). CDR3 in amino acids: CASSMARVEAFF. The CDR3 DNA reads TGTGCCAGTAGTATGGCGCGCGTTGAAGCTTTCTTT. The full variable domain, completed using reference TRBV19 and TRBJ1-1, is DGGITQSPKYLFRKEGQNVTLSCEQNLNHDAMYWYRQDPGQGLRLIYYSQIVNDFQKGDIAEGYSVSREKKESFPLTVTSAQKNPTAFYLCASSMARVEAFFGQGTRLTVV.

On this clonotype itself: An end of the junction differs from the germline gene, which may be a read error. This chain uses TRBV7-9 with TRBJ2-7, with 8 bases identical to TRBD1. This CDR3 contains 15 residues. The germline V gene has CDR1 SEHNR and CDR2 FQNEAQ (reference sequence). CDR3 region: CAISLALDRGDEQYF. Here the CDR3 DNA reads TGTGCCATCAGCTTAGCCCTCGACAGGGGCGACGAGCAGTACTTC.

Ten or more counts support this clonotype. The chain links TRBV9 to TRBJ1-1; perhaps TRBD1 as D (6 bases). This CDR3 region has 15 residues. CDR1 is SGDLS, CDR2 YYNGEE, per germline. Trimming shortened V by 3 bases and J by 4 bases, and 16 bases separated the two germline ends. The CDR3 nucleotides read TGTGCCAGCAGCGCAACGACAGGTCTGGGCACTGAAGCTTTCTTT. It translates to CASSATTGLGTEAFF.

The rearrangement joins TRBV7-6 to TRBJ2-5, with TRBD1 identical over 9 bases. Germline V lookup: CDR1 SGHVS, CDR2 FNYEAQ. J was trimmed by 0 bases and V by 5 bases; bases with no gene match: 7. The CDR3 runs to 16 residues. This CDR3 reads CASSSRTGVYQETQYF. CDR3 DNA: TGTGCCAGCAGCAGCCGGACAGGGGTTTACCAAGAGACCCAGTACTTC.

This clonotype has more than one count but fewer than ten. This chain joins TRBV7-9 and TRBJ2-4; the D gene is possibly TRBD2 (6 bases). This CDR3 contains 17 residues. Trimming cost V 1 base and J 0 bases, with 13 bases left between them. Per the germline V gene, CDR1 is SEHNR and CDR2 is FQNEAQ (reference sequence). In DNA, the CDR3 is TGTGCCAGCAGCTTAGTATCAGGACTACTAGCCAAAAACATTCAGTACTTC. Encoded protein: CASSLVSGLLAKNIQYF.

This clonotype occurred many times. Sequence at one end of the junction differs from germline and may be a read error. CDR3 in DNA: TGTGCTAGCAGCTTAGCAGGGCGAGAGACCCAGTACTTC. This gives the protein CASSLAGRETQYF. J is TRBJ2-5 and V is TRBV7-7; D perhaps matches TRBD1 (5 bases). The CDR3 is 13 residues long. From germline, CDR1 is SSHAT and CDR2 FNYEAQ (reference sequence).

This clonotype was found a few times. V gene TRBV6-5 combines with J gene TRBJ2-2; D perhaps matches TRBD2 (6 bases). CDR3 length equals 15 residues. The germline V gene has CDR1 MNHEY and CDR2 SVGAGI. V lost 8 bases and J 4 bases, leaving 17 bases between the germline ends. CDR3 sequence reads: CASADRLVRTGELFF. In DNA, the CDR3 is TGTGCCAGCGCAGACAGACTAGTGCGCACCGGGGAGCTGTTTTTT.

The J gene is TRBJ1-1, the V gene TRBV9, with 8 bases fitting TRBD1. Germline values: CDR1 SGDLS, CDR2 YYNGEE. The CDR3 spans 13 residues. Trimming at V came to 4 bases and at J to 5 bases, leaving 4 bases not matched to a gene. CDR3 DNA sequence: TGTGCCAGCAGCCCACAGGGGGGTACTGAAGCTTTCTTT. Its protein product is CASSPQGGTEAFF.

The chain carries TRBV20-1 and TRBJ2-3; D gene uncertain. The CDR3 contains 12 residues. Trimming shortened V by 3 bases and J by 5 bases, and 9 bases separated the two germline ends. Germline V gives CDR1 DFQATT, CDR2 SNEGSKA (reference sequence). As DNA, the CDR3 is TGCAGTGCTAGGAGCTCAGGAGATACGCAGTATTTT. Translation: CSARSSGDTQYF.

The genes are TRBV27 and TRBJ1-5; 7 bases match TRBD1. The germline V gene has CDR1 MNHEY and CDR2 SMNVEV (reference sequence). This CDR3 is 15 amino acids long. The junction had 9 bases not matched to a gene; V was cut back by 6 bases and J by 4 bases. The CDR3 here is CASSPTGAGNQPQHF. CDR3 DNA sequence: TGTGCCAGCAGCCCTACAGGGGCGGGTAATCAGCCCCAGCATTTT.

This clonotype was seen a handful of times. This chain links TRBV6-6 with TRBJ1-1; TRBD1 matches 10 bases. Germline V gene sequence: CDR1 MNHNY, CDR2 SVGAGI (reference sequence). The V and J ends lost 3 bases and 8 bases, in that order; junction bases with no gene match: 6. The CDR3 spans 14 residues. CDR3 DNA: TGTGCCAGCAGTTATTTGACAGGGGGCAGCGAAGCTTTCTTT. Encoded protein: CASSYLTGGSEAFF.

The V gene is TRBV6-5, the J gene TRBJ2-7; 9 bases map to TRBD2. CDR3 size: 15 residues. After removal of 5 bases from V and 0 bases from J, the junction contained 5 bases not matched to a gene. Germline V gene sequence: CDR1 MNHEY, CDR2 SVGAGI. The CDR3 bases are TGTGCCAGCAGTACAATTAGCGGGAGCTCCTACGAGCAGTACTTC. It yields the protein CASSTISGSSYEQYF.

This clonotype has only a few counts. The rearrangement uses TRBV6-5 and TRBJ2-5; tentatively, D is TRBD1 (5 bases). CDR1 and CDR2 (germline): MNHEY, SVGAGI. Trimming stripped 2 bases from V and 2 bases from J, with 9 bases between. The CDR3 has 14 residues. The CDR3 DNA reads TGTGCCAGCAGTTACACTACAGGACAAGAGACCCAGTACTTC. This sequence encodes CASSYTTGQETQYF.

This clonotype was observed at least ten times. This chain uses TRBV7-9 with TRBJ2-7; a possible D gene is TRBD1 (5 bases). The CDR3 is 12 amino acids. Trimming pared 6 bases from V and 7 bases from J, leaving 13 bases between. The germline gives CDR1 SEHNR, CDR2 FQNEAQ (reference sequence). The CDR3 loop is CASRRWQGEQYF. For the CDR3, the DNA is TGTGCCAGCAGGCGGTGGCAGGGTGAGCAGTACTTC.

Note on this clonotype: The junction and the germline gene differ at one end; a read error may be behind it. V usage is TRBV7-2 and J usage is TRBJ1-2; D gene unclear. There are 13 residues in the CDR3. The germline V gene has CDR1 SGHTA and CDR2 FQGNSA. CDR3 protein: CASSPDINYGYTF. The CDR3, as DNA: TGTGCCAGCAGCCCCGACATTAACTATGGTTACACCTTC.

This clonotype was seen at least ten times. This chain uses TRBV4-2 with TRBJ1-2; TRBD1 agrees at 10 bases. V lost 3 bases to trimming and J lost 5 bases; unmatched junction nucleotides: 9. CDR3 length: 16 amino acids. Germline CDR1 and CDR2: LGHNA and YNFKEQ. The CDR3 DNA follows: TGTGCCAGCAGCCACACTAGGGACAGGGGAGAATATGGCTACACCTTC. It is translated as CASSHTRDRGEYGYTF.

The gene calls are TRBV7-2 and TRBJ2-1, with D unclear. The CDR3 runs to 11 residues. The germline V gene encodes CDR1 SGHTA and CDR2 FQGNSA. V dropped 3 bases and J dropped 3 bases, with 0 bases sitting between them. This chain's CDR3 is CASSFYNEQFF. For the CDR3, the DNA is TGTGCCAGCAGCTTCTACAATGAGCAGTTCTTC.